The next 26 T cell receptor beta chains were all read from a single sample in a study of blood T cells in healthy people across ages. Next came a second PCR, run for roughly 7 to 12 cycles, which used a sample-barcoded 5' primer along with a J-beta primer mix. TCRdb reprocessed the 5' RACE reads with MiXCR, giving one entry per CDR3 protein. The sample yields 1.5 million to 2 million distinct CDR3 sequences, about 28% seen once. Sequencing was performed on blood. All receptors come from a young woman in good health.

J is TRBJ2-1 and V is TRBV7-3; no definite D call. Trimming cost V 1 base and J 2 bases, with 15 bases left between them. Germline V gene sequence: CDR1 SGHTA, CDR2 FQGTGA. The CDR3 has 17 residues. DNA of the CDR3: TGTGCCAGCAGCTTAAGAGGCTCCATATGGACCTACAATGAGCAGTTCTTC. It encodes CASSLRGSIWTYNEQFF.

The CDR3: CASSQEGFTGFAEAFF. For the CDR3, the DNA is TGTGCCAGCAGCCAAGAAGGTTTTACGGGGTTCGCTGAAGCTTTCTTT. The chain employs TRBV4-2 and TRBJ1-1; the D is unclear. This CDR3 is 16 amino acids long. The V gene lost 0 bases and the J gene lost 6 bases, with 17 bases spanning the gap. CDR1 and CDR2 from the germline V gene are LGHNA and YNFKEQ.

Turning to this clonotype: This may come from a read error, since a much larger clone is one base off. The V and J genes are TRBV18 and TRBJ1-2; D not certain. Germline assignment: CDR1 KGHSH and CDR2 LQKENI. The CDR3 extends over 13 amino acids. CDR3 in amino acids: CTSSPAADYGYTF. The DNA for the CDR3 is TGTACCAGCTCACCGGCGGCAGACTATGGCTACACCTTC.

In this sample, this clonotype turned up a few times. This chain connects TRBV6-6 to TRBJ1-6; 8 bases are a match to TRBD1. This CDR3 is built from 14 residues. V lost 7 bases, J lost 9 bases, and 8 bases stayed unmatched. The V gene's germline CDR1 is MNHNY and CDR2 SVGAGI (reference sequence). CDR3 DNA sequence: TGTGCCAGCAAGGGAGAACAGGGGGGTTCACCCCTCCACTTT. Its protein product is CASKGEQGGSPLHF.

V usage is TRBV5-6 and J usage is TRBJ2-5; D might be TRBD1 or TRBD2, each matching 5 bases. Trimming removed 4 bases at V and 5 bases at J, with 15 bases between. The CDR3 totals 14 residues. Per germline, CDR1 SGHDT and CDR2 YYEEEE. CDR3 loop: CASSRVVGDETQYF. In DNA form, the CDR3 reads TGTGCCAGCAGCCGGGTCGTGGGGGATGAGACCCAGTACTTC.

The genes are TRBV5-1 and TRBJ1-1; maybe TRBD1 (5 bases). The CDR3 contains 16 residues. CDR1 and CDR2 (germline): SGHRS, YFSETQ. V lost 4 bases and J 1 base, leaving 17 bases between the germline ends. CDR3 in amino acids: CASSRRRGGSNTEAFF. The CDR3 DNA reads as TGCGCCAGCAGCCGGAGACGGGGGGGATCGAACACTGAAGCTTTCTTT.

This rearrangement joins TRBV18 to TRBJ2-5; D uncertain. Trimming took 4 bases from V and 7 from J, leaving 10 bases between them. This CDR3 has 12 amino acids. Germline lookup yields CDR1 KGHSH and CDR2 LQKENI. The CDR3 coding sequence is TGTGCCAGCTCACGGACCCCCGGGACCCAGTACTTC. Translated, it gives CASSRTPGTQYF.

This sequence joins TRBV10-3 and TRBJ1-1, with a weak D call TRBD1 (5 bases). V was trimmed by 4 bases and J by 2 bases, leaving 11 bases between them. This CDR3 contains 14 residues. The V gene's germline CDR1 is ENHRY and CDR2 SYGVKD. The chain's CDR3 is CAISGTTGNTEAFF. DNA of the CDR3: TGTGCCATCAGTGGTACTACAGGCAACACTGAAGCTTTCTTT.

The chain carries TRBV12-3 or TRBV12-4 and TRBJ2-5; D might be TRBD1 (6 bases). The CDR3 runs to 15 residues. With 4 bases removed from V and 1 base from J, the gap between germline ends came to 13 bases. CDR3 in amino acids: CASSSTGTTQETQYF. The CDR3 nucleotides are TGTGCCAGCAGTTCCACCGGGACAACCCAAGAGACCCAGTACTTC.

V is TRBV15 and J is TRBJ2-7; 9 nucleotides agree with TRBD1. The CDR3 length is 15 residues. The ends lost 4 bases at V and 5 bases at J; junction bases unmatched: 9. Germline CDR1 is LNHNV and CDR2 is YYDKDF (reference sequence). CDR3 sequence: CATSISRTGVNEQYF. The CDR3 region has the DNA TGTGCCACCAGCATTTCCCGGACAGGGGTTAACGAGCAGTACTTC.

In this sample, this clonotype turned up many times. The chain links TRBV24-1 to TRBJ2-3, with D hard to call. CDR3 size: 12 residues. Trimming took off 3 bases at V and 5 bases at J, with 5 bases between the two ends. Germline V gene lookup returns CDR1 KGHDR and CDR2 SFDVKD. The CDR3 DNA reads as TGTGCCACCAGTGATGAGCTAGATACGCAGTATTTT. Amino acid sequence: CATSDELDTQYF.

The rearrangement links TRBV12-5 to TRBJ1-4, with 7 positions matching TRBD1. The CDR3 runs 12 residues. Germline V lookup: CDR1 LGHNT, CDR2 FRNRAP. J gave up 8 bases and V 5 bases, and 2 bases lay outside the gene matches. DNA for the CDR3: TGTGCTAGTGGTACAGGGGACGAAAAACTGTTTTTT. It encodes CASGTGDEKLFF.

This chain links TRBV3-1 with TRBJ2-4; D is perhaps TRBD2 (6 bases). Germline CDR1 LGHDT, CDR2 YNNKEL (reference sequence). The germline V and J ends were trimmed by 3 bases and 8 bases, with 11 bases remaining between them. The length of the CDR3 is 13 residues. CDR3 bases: TGTGCCAGCAGCCAGGGGCGCGGGGACATTCAGTACTTC. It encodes CASSQGRGDIQYF. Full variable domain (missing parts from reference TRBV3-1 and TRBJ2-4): DTAVSQTPKYLVTQMGNDKSIKCEQNLGHDTMYWYKQDSKKFLKIMFSYNNKELIINETVPNRFSPKSPDKAHLNLHINSLELGDSAVYFCASSQGRGDIQYFGAGTRLSVL.

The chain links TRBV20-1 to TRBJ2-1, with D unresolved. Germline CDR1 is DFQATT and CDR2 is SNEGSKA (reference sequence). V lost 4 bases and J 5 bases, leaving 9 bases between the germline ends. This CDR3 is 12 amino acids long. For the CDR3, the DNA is TGCAGTGCTACACACAGAGACAATGAGCAGTTCTTC. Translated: CSATHRDNEQFF.

The CDR3 is CASSRGPLSSYNEQFF. The CDR3 DNA reads as TGTGCCAGCAGCCGCGGACCCTTGAGCTCCTACAATGAGCAGTTCTTC. The chain has TRBV14 and TRBJ2-1; D gene ambiguous. The CDR3 has 16 amino acids. Germline-derived CDR1 and CDR2 are SGHDN and FVKESK. The V gene lost 4 bases and the J gene lost 0 bases, with 13 bases spanning the gap. Full variable domain (remainder filled in from reference TRBV14 and TRBJ2-1): EAGVTQFPSHSVIEKGQTVTLRCDPISGHDNLYWYRRVMGKEIKFLLHFVKESKQDESGMPNNRFLAERTGGTYSTLKVQPAELEDSGVYFCASSRGPLSSYNEQFFGPGTRLTVL.

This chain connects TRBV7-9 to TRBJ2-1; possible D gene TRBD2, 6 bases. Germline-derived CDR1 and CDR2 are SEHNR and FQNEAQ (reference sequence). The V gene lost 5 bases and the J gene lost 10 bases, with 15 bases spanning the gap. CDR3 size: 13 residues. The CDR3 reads CASSARDSWEQFF. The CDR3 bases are TGTGCCAGCAGCGCTCGGGACTCCTGGGAGCAGTTCTTC.

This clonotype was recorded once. As DNA, the CDR3 is TGTGCCAGCAGCTTTGTGAAGACTAGCGGGAGTTTCCATGAGCAGTTCTTC. Translated: CASSFVKTSGSFHEQFF. The V call is TRBV7-2, the J call TRBJ2-1; TRBD2 matches at 12 bases. The CDR3 runs to 17 residues. Germline V gene data show CDR1 as SGHTA and CDR2 as FQGNSA. J was trimmed by 8 bases and V by 3 bases; bases with no gene match: 11.

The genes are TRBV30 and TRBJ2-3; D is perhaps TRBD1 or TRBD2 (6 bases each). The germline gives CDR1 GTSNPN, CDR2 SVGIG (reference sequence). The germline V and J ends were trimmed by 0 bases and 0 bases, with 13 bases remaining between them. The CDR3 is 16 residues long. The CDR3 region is CAWSVRGRGSTDTQYF. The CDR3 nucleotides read TGTGCCTGGAGTGTACGGGGGCGGGGTAGCACAGATACGCAGTATTTT.

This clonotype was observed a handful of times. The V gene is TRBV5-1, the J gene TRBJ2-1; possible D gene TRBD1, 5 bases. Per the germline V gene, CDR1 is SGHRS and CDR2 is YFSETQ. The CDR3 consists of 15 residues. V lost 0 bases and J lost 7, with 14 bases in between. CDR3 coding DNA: TGCGCCAGCAGCTTGGCCCAGGGTAAAGGGAATGAGCAGTTCTTC. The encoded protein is CASSLAQGKGNEQFF.

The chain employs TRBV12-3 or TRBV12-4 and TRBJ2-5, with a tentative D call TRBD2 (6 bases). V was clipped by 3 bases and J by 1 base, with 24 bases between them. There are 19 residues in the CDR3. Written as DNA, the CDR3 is TGTGCCAGCAGTTTTGCCCTGTTGGTAGCGGACCCCCCCCAAGAGACCCAGTACTTC. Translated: CASSFALLVADPPQETQYF.

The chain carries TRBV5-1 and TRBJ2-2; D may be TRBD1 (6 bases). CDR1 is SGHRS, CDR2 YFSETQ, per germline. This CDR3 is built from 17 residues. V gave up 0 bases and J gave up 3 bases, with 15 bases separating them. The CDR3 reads CASSLVGTLLYTGELFF. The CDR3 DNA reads TGCGCCAGCAGCTTGGTCGGGACACTCCTTTACACCGGGGAGCTGTTTTTT.

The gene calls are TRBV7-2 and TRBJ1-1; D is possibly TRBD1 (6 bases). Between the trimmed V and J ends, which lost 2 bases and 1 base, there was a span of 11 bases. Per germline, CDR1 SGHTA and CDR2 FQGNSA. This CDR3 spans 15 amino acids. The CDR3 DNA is TGTGCCAGCAGCTTACAGGGGAGGGCGAACACTGAAGCTTTCTTT. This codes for CASSLQGRANTEAFF.

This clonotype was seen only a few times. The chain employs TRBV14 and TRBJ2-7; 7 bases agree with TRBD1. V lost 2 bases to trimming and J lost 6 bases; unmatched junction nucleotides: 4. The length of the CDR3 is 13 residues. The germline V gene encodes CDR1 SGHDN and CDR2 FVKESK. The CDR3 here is CASSQNTGVEQYF. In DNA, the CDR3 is TGTGCCAGCAGCCAAAATACAGGGGTCGAGCAGTACTTC.

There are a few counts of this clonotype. The CDR3 nucleotides read TGCGCCAGCAGCTTGCCGGAAGGTGAAAAACTGTTTTTT. It codes for CASSLPEGEKLFF. The rearrangement uses TRBV5-1 and TRBJ1-4; D is unresolved. The germline V gene encodes CDR1 SGHRS and CDR2 YFSETQ. V was clipped by 1 base and J by 7 bases, with 8 bases between them. The CDR3 consists of 13 residues.

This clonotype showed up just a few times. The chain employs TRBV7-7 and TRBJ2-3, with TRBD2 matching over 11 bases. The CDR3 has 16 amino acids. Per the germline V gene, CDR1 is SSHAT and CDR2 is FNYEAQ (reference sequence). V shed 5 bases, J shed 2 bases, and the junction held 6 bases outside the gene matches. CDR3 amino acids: CASSTIAGGPTDTQYF. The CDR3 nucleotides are TGTGCCAGCAGCACCATAGCGGGAGGGCCCACAGATACGCAGTATTTT. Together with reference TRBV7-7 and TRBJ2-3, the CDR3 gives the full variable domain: GAGVSQSPRYKVTKRGQDVTLRCDPISSHATLYWYQQALGQGPEFLTYFNYEAQPDKSGLPSDRFSAERPEGSISTLTIQRTEQRDSAMYRCASSTIAGGPTDTQYFGPGTRLTVL.

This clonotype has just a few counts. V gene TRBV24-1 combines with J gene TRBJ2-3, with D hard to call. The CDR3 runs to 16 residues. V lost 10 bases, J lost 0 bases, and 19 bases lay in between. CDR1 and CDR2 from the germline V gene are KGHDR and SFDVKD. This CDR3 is CATHLWPKPSTDTQYF. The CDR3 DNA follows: TGTGCCACTCACCTCTGGCCAAAACCTAGCACAGATACGCAGTATTTT.